This TCR beta chain was documented in a study of human T cells and chemical hapten exposure. Looking at the study overall: Each week of the roughly 23-week study, patients had diphenylcyclopropenone applied to the scalp. Study-wide results and limits: Compared to controls, expanded TCRs made significantly more large clusters of similar CDR3s.

Time point given: patch test 1, 2 weeks after DPC sensitization. Treatment noted: therapeutic diphenylcyclopropenone sensitization with weekly scalp DPC. On this clonotype itself: Its antigen is unknown.

TCRdb used MiXCR to reprocess the RACE reads, holding one entry per CDR3 protein. The data hold some 350,000 distinct CDR3 sequences, with about 7% observed a single time. This CDR3 region has 14 residues. The V end was cut by 2 bases, the J end by 4 bases, with 12 bases between. CDR1 LGHNA and CDR2 YSLEER come from the germline V gene. The genes are TRBV4-3 and TRBJ2-7; maybe TRBD1 (6 bases). The sample consisted of whole blood, taken in connection with sensitization to the hapten diphenylcyclopropenone (DPC). The TCR was taken from a young woman with alopecia areata. Some clones in this sample may be carry-over from other donors' samples. For the CDR3, the DNA is TGCGCCAGCAGCCAAATAATACAGGGTTACGAGCAGTACTTC. It yields the protein CASSQIIQGYEQYF.